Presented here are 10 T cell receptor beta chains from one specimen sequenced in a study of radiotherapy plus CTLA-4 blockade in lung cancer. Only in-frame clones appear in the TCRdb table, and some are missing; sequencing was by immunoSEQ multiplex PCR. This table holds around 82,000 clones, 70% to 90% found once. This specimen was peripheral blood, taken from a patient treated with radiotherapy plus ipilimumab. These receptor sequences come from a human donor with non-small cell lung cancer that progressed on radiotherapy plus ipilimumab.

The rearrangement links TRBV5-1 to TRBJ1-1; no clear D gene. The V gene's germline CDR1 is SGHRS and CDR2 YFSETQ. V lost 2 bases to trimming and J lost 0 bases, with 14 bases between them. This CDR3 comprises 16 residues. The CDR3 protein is CASSLIASGMNTEAFF. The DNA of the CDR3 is TGCGCCAGCAGCTTAATTGCGAGTGGAATGAACACTGAAGCTTTCTTT.

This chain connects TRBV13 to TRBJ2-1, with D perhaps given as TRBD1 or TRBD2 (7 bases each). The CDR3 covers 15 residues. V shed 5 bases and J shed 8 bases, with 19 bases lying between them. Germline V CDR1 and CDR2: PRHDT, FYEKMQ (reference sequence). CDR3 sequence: CASSTRDPGGDEQFF. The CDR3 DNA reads TGTGCCAGCAGCACTCGGGACCCAGGGGGGGATGAGCAGTTCTTC.

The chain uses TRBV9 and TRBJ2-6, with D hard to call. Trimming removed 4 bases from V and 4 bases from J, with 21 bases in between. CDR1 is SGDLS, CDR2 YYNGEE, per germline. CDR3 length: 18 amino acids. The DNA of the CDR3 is TGTGCCAGCAGCTCCCAACCCGGGTTACCCCCGGGGGCCAACGTCCTGACTTTC. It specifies CASSSQPGLPPGANVLTF.

In nucleotides, the CDR3 is TGCGCCAGCAGCCCGGGCTGGGGTGGAAACACCATATATTTT. It codes for CASSPGWGGNTIYF. J is TRBJ1-3 and V is TRBV5-1; D unresolved. Germline CDR1 and CDR2: SGHRS and YFSETQ. V dropped 4 bases and J dropped 3 bases, with 11 bases sitting between them. This CDR3 is built from 14 residues.

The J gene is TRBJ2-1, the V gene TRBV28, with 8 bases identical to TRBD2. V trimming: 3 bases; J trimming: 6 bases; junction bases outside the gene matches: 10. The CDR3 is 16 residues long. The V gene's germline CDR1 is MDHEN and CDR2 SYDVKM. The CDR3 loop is CASSLSGGALTNEQFF. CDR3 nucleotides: TGTGCCAGCAGTTTGAGCGGGGGCGCGCTCACCAATGAGCAGTTCTTC.

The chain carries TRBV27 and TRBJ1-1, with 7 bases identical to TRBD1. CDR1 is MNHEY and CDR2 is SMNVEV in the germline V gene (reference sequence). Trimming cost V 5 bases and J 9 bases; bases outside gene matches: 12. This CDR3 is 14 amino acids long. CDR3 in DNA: TGTGCCAGCAGTCCCCCTGGGGGACAGAAAAAAGCTTTCTTT. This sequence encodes CASSPPGGQKKAFF.

The CDR3 loop is CASSSSGLVRAGEQYF. CDR3 in DNA: TGTGCCAGCAGCTCCTCTGGGTTAGTCAGGGCGGGCGAGCAGTACTTC. V is TRBV5-4 and J is TRBJ2-7; tentatively, D is TRBD1 or TRBD2 (5 bases each). CDR3 length equals 16 residues. Germline CDR1 and CDR2: SGHNT and YYREEE (reference sequence). Between the trimmed V and J ends, which lost 3 bases and 6 bases, there was a span of 22 bases.

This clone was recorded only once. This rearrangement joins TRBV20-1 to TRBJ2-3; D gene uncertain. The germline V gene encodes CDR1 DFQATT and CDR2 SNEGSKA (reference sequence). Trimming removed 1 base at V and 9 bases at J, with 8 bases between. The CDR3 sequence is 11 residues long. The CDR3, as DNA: TGCAGTGCTAGAGCGCTCCCAACGCAGTATTTT. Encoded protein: CSARALPTQYF.

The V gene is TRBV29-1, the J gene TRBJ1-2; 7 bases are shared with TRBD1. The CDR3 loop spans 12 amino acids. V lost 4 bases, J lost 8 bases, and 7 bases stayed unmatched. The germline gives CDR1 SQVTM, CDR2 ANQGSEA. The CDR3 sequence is CSVGEGAKGYTF. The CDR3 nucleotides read TGCAGCGTTGGAGAGGGGGCGAAAGGCTACACCTTC.

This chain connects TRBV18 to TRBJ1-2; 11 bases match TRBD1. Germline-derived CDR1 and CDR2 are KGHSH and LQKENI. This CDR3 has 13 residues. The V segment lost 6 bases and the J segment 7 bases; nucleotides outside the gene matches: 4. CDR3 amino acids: CASSPGTGGGYTF. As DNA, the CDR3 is TGTGCCAGCTCCCCTGGGACAGGGGGTGGCTACACCTTC. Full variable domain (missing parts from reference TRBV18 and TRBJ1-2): NAGVMQNPRHLVRRRGQEARLRCSPMKGHSHVYWYRQLPEEGLKFMVYLQKENIIDESGMPKERFSAEFPKEGPSILRIQQVVRGDSAAYFCASSPGTGGGYTFGSGTRLTVV.